Listed here are 20 T cell receptor beta chains from one sample, sequenced in a study of CD8 T cells in Susac syndrome. Random hexamers were used to reverse transcribe an amount of roughly 0.45 to 1 ug RNA. TCRdb redid the calling of the immunoSEQ multiplex PCR reads with MiXCR, one entry per CDR3 protein. The sample has about 80,000 distinct CDR3 sequences, about 94% seen once. Source material: CD8+ T cells from PBMCs. Receptors originate from a human donor in good health.

V is TRBV12-3 or TRBV12-4 and J is TRBJ1-5, with D possibly being TRBD1 (5 bases). Deletions cut 4 bases from V and 3 bases from J, with 13 bases between. This CDR3 region has 15 residues. The CDR3 DNA reads as TGTGCCAGCAGTTCCCACGGGGGGACCAATCAGCCCCAGCATTTT. Amino acids: CASSSHGGTNQPQHF.

This clonotype was seen just once. The chain combines TRBV19 with TRBJ2-3; D remains ambiguous. V was clipped by 10 bases and J by 1 base, with 15 bases between them. Germline-derived CDR1 and CDR2 are LNHDA and SQIVND (reference sequence). The length of the CDR3 is 14 residues. The CDR3 protein is CATSSALRTDTQYF. The CDR3 DNA reads TGTGCCACTTCCTCGGCTCTACGCACAGATACGCAGTATTTT. Supplemented by reference TRBV19 and TRBJ2-3, the full variable domain reads DGGITQSPKYLFRKEGQNVTLSCEQNLNHDAMYWYRQDPGQGLRLIYYSQIVNDFQKGDIAEGYSVSREKKESFPLTVTSAQKNPTAFYLCATSSALRTDTQYFGPGTRLTVL.

Here the CDR3 DNA reads TGTGCCAGCAGCGGCTCGGGACTAGCGGGAGGCACCGGGGAGCTGTTTTTT. Its translation is CASSGSGLAGGTGELFF. The chain employs TRBV9 and TRBJ2-2; TRBD2 matches at 15 bases. The CDR3 runs 17 residues. The V gene's germline CDR1 is SGDLS and CDR2 YYNGEE. V trimming: 3 bases; J trimming: 4 bases; junction bases outside the gene matches: 4.

The chain couples TRBV6-2 or TRBV6-3 to TRBJ1-2, with a tentative D call TRBD1 (5 bases). With 8 bases removed from V and 0 bases from J, the gap between germline ends came to 16 bases. Germline-derived CDR1 and CDR2 are MNHEY and SVGEGT. This CDR3 spans 15 amino acids. CDR3 DNA: TGTGCCAGCGGATGGGCCGGGGGACCTAACTATGGCTACACCTTC. It is translated as CASGWAGGPNYGYTF.

The J gene is TRBJ2-3, the V gene TRBV5-1; D remains unclear. V was shortened by 3 bases and J by 0 bases, with 14 bases between the two germline ends. This CDR3 has 16 amino acids. Germline V gene sequence: CDR1 SGHRS, CDR2 YFSETQ. CDR3 amino acids: CASSSGMGLSTDTQYF. CDR3 nucleotides: TGCGCCAGCAGCTCCGGCATGGGCCTGAGCACAGATACGCAGTATTTT. Full variable domain (outside the CDR3, taken from reference TRBV5-1 and TRBJ2-3): KAGVTQTPRYLIKTRGQQVTLSCSPISGHRSVSWYQQTPGQGLQFLFEYFSETQRNKGNFPGRFSGRQFSNSRSEMNVSTLELGDSALYLCASSSGMGLSTDTQYFGPGTRLTVL.

The CDR3: CASSPLGGYEQYV. For the CDR3, the DNA is TGTGCCAGCAGCCCCCTGGGGGGATACGAGCAGTACGTC. J is TRBJ2-7 and V is TRBV7-9, with D possibly TRBD2 on 6 matching bases. The ends were cut back, 5 bases at V and 4 bases at J, with 12 bases in the middle. From germline, CDR1 is SEHNR and CDR2 FQNEAQ (reference sequence). This CDR3 is built from 13 residues.

Worth noting for this clonotype: The junction departs from the called germline gene at one end, perhaps through a read error. This chain joins TRBV9 and TRBJ2-1; D uncertain. The CDR3 is made up of 9 amino acids. CDR1 is SGDLS and CDR2 is YYNGEE in the germline V gene. CDR3 nucleotides: TGTGCCAGCAGCGTAGGAGAGCTCTTC. Encoded protein: CASSVGELF.

This rearrangement joins TRBV14 to TRBJ1-1; TRBD1 matches at 8 bases. Germline V gene sequence: CDR1 SGHDN, CDR2 FVKESK. This CDR3 is 16 amino acids long. J lost 1 base, V lost 5 bases, and 9 bases had no gene match. The CDR3 coding sequence is TGTGCCAGCAGCGACGACAGGGGAGAGAGGAACACTGAAGCTTTCTTT. Residues: CASSDDRGERNTEAFF.

This CDR3 is CASSPRTGVNSPLHF. The DNA of the CDR3 is TGTGCCAGCAGCCCACGGACAGGGGTGAATTCACCCCTCCACTTT. The rearrangement joins TRBV9 to TRBJ1-6; 9 bases align to TRBD1. Germline V gene lookup returns CDR1 SGDLS and CDR2 YYNGEE. The CDR3 totals 15 residues. Trimming removed 4 bases from V and 7 bases from J; junction bases left unmatched: 6.

CDR3 sequence (DNA): TGCGCCAGCAGCCCCGGACACTTTATTAGCAATCAGCCCCAGCATTTT. Translating it yields CASSPGHFISNQPQHF. This rearrangement joins TRBV4-1 to TRBJ1-5, with D possibly TRBD1 on 5 matching bases. Germline V gene data show CDR1 as MGHRA and CDR2 as YSYEKL. V was pared by 4 bases and J by 0 bases, with 13 bases between. The CDR3 has 16 residues.

The chain is built from TRBV9 and TRBJ2-7; TRBD2 matches at 7 bases. Trimming cost V 4 bases and J 2 bases; bases outside gene matches: 12. The CDR3 extends over 16 amino acids. Germline V gene sequence: CDR1 SGDLS, CDR2 YYNGEE. CDR3 nucleotides: TGTGCCAGCAGCCCTCGCACTTGGGACTATACCTACGAGCAGTACGTC. Translating gives CASSPRTWDYTYEQYV.

The chain combines TRBV5-4 with TRBJ2-7; D unclear. CDR3 length equals 11 residues. Germline CDR1 is SGHNT and CDR2 is YYREEE (reference sequence). Trimming removed 6 bases from V and 2 bases from J, with 6 bases in between. The CDR3 is CASTNTYEQYV. DNA of the CDR3: TGTGCCAGCACCAACACCTACGAGCAGTACGTC.

In nucleotides, the CDR3 is TGTGCCAGCAGCCCCGGGGGTTCCGCCAAAAACATTCAGTACTTC. Its protein product is CASSPGGSAKNIQYF. The J gene is TRBJ2-4, the V gene TRBV9; the D gene is possibly TRBD2 (6 bases). The V and J ends lost 4 bases and 1 base respectively, with 12 bases between them. The CDR3 spans 15 residues. The germline V gene encodes CDR1 SGDLS and CDR2 YYNGEE. Full variable domain (missing parts from reference TRBV9 and TRBJ2-4): DSGVTQTPKHLITATGQRVTLRCSPRSGDLSVYWYQQSLDQGLQFLIQYYNGEERAKGNILERFSAQQFPDLHSELNLSSLELGDSALYFCASSPGGSAKNIQYFGAGTRLSVL.

This rearrangement joins TRBV6-5 to TRBJ2-5; maybe TRBD1 (6 bases). V was clipped by 5 bases and J by 5 bases, with 15 bases between them. Germline assignment: CDR1 MNHEY and CDR2 SVGAGI. This CDR3 is 14 amino acids long. The CDR3 region is CASSPRGFGETQYF. CDR3 sequence (DNA): TGTGCCAGCAGTCCCAGGGGATTCGGGGAGACCCAGTACTTC.

The V gene is TRBV7-8, the J gene TRBJ1-1; D is possibly TRBD1 (6 bases). CDR1 SGHVS and CDR2 FQNEAQ come from the germline V gene. V gave up 5 bases and J gave up 1 base, with 11 bases separating them. The CDR3 length is 14 residues. This chain's CDR3 is CASSPDRWNTEAFF. DNA of the CDR3: TGTGCCAGCAGCCCCGACAGGTGGAACACTGAAGCTTTCTTT.

This rearrangement joins TRBV5-4 to TRBJ2-5; possible D gene TRBD2, 5 bases. The CDR3 extends over 13 amino acids. The V and J ends lost 5 bases and 1 base respectively, with 9 bases between them. CDR1 SGHNT and CDR2 YYREEE come from the germline V gene (reference sequence). The CDR3 is CASRSAGQETQYF. The CDR3 DNA is TGTGCCAGCAGATCCGCGGGCCAAGAGACCCAGTACTTC.

V is TRBV29-1 and J is TRBJ2-7, with 8 bases aligning to TRBD2. V was pared by 4 bases and J by 2 bases, with 4 bases of the junction left unmatched. The CDR3 loop spans 13 amino acids. The V gene's germline CDR1 is SQVTM and CDR2 ANQGSEA. As DNA, the CDR3 is TGCAGCGTTGGGACTAGCTACGCCTACGAGCAGTACTTC. This translates into CSVGTSYAYEQYF.

The genes are TRBV15 and TRBJ1-2; the D gene is possibly TRBD1 (6 bases). Trimming shortened V by 0 bases and J by 5 bases, and 13 bases separated the two germline ends. Germline CDR1 is LNHNV and CDR2 is YYDKDF (reference sequence). The CDR3 has 15 amino acids. CDR3: CATSREYTGFYGYTF. CDR3 sequence (DNA): TGTGCCACCAGCAGAGAATATACAGGGTTTTATGGCTACACCTTC.

The count of this clonotype is one. The chain links TRBV24-1 to TRBJ1-1; 7 bases line up with TRBD1. This CDR3 comprises 18 residues. J was trimmed by 0 bases and V by 6 bases; bases with no gene match: 15. Germline CDR1 is KGHDR and CDR2 is SFDVKD. This CDR3 reads CATSPRREQGSMNTEAFF. In DNA form, the CDR3 reads TGTGCCACCAGTCCTAGGAGGGAACAGGGGTCAATGAACACTGAAGCTTTCTTT.

This chain links TRBV27 with TRBJ1-2; D perhaps matches TRBD1 (6 bases). CDR3 length equals 14 residues. The germline CDR1 and CDR2 sequences are MNHEY and SMNVEV (reference sequence). The V gene lost 5 bases and the J gene lost 9 bases, with 19 bases spanning the gap. The CDR3 region is CASSPFSPRGSYTF. As DNA, the CDR3 is TGTGCCAGCAGTCCGTTCTCTCCCAGGGGTAGCTACACCTTC.